These T cell receptor beta chains were read from a single sample in a study of radiation and T cells in renal cell carcinoma. TCRdb's table, derived via immunoSEQ multiplex PCR, lists solely in-frame clones and lacks some. The table includes about 160,000 clones, about 88% detected once. This specimen was blood, taken from a patient whose treatment included radiotherapy and nephrectomy. The receptors were sampled from a woman between 65 and 79 years old with renal cell carcinoma. The CDR3 runs from the conserved cysteine through the conserved F or W. D genes are given only for firm matches. Some rows mark clone size as missing; the rest say once, few, many or name a class of expanded clone.

TRBV6-5	.	TRBJ2-7	.	CASTLSSASVGGQYF	TGTGCCAGCACGCTGTCTAGCGCCTCTGTAGGGGGGCAGTACTTC
TRBV6-6	.	TRBJ1-1	.	CASSYSSFYAFF	TGTGCCAGCAGTTACTCGTCCTTTTATGCTTTCTTT
TRBV6-5	.	TRBJ1-2	once	CASSGRQVSNYGYTF	TGTGCCAGCAGTGGACGACAGGTTTCTAACTATGGCTACACCTTC
TRBV6-1	.	TRBJ2-2	.	CASRLRAAGELFF	TGTGCCAGCAGGCTAAGGGCCGCCGGGGAGCTGTTTTTT
TRBV5-4	TRBD1	TRBJ2-7	.	CASSGRTGGSYEQYF	TGTGCCAGCAGCGGAAGGACAGGGGGGTCCTACGAGCAGTACTTC
TRBV6-6	.	TRBJ1-1	.	CASIRGLTEAFF	TGTGCCAGCATCCGGGGTCTTACTGAAGCTTTCTTT
TRBV9	TRBD1	TRBJ2-2	.	CASSSRTGSGELFF	TGTGCCAGCAGCTCCCGGACAGGGTCCGGGGAGCTGTTTTTT
TRBV15	.	TRBJ2-7	.	CATSKIQTGPYEQYF	TGTGCCACCAGCAAGATTCAGACAGGCCCATACGAGCAGTACTTC
TRBV30	.	TRBJ1-1	.	CAWSVSRGTEAFF	TGTGCCTGGAGTGTATCTAGGGGCACTGAAGCTTTCTTT
TRBV27	TRBD2	TRBJ2-5	.	CASSPRGRGVETQYF	TGTGCCAGCAGCCCCCGGGGGCGGGGGGTGGAGACCCAGTACTTC
TRBV6-1	.	TRBJ1-1	.	CASRSKVNTEAFF	TGTGCCAGCAGGTCAAAGGTGAACACTGAAGCTTTCTTT
TRBV11-2	.	TRBJ1-2	once	CASSLDMGRGYTF	TGTGCCAGCAGCTTAGATATGGGGCGAGGCTACACCTTC
TRBV18	.	TRBJ2-3	once	CASSPGLSTDTQYF	TGTGCCAGCTCACCCGGACTTAGCACAGATACGCAGTATTTT
TRBV7-9	.	TRBJ1-3	.	CASSLFPGAGNTIYF	TGTGCCAGCAGCTTATTCCCAGGGGCTGGAAACACCATATATTTT
TRBV9	TRBD1	TRBJ1-4	.	CASSLRDRPNEKLFF	TGTGCCAGCAGCCTAAGGGACAGACCTAATGAAAAACTGTTTTTT
TRBV25-1	TRBD1	TRBJ1-1	.	CASRGTGDTEAFF	TGTGCCAGCCGGGGGACAGGGGACACTGAAGCTTTCTTT
TRBV9	TRBD2	TRBJ2-3	.	CASSVAGRGEGTQYF	TGTGCCAGCAGCGTAGCCGGTCGGGGGGAAGGTACGCAGTATTTT
TRBV11-1	.	TRBJ2-5	.	CASSSQRETQYF	TGTGCCAGCAGCTCCCAAAGGGAGACCCAGTACTTC
TRBV5-4	TRBD2	TRBJ2-5	.	CASSLPSGGSVETQYF	TGTGCCAGCAGCTTGCCCAGCGGGGGGAGTGTAGAGACCCAGTACTTC
TRBV18	TRBD1	TRBJ1-6	.	CASSPETGKGNSPLHF	TGTGCCAGCTCACCAGAGACAGGGAAAGGGAATTCACCCCTCCACTTT
TRBV7-3	.	TRBJ2-2	few	CASSLKADNTGELFF	TGTGCCAGCAGCTTAAAAGCGGATAACACCGGGGAGCTGTTTTTT
TRBV7-8	.	TRBJ1-2	.	CASSLEGTNNYGYTF	TGTGCCAGCAGCTTAGAGGGGACTAACAACTATGGCTACACCTTC
TRBV7-9	.	TRBJ2-2	.	CASSLHDSGELFF	TGTGCCAGCAGCTTACACGACAGCGGGGAGCTGTTTTTT
TRBV5-1	.	TRBJ2-1	.	CASSLAAGGGSSYNEQFF	TGCGCCAGCAGCTTGGCCGCGGGCGGGGGCAGCTCCTACAATGAGCAGTTCTTC
TRBV30	.	TRBJ1-1	.	CAWNARGLGTEAFF	TGTGCCTGGAACGCCCGGGGGCTGGGGACTGAAGCTTTCTTT
TRBV7-2	.	TRBJ2-7	.	CASSLALGGVRGEQYF	TGTGCCAGCAGCTTGGCACTAGGGGGGGTAAGAGGGGAGCAGTACTTC
TRBV5-1	.	TRBJ1-3	few	CASSLGQYSGNTIYF	TGCGCCAGCAGCTTGGGACAGTACTCTGGAAACACCATATATTTT
TRBV4-2	.	TRBJ2-2	.	CASSQGDNPGLPTGELFF	TGTGCCAGCAGCCAAGGCGACAATCCGGGACTCCCAACCGGGGAGCTGTTTTTT
TRBV5-1	.	TRBJ2-6	.	CASSFGREVAGANVLTF	TGCGCCAGCAGCTTCGGCAGGGAGGTAGCTGGGGCCAACGTCCTGACTTTC
TRBV30	.	TRBJ1-1	.	CAWRGLGNTEAFF	TGTGCCTGGAGGGGCCTCGGGAACACTGAAGCTTTCTTT
TRBV2	.	TRBJ2-2	.	CASSEGQRYTGELFF	TGTGCCAGCAGTGAAGGTCAGCGCTACACCGGGGAGCTGTTTTTT
TRBV9	.	TRBJ2-3	.	CASSVAENTDTQYF	TGTGCCAGCAGCGTAGCGGAAAACACAGATACGCAGTATTTT
TRBV4-1	TRBD2	TRBJ2-4	.	CASSQGGAGGNIQYF	TGCGCCAGCAGCCAAGGGGGTGCGGGGGGGAACATTCAGTACTTC
TRBV9	TRBD1	TRBJ1-3	few	CASSGQGNSGNTIYF	TGTGCCAGCAGCGGACAGGGGAACTCTGGAAACACCATATATTTT
TRBV7-2	TRBD1	TRBJ2-5	.	CASSADRGPQETQYF	TGTGCCAGCAGCGCCGACAGGGGACCCCAAGAGACCCAGTACTTC
TRBV18	.	TRBJ2-3	.	CASSPRGGAGDTQYF	TGTGCCAGCTCACCAAGAGGGGGGGCCGGAGATACGCAGTATTTT
TRBV28	.	TRBJ2-7	.	CASRRTRPYEQYF	TGTGCCAGCAGAAGGACACGACCTTACGAGCAGTACTTC
TRBV7-2	.	TRBJ2-7	.	CASSDHRGYEQYF	TGTGCCAGCAGCGATCACCGGGGCTACGAGCAGTACTTC
TRBV5-1	.	TRBJ2-3	.	CASSLAVGGPADTQYF	TGCGCCAGCAGCTTGGCCGTGGGGGGGCCGGCAGATACGCAGTATTTT
TRBV6-5	.	TRBJ1-1	.	CASINMGGTEAFF	TGTGCCAGCATTAATATGGGGGGCACTGAAGCTTTCTTT
TRBV27	TRBD2	TRBJ2-5	once	CASSPGTRVIAETQYF	TGTGCCAGCAGTCCCGGGACTAGGGTCATAGCAGAGACCCAGTACTTC
TRBV7-8	TRBD1	TRBJ2-5	.	CASSPRGTGIEETQYF	TGTGCCAGCAGCCCCCGAGGGACAGGGATTGAAGAGACCCAGTACTTC
TRBV4-3	.	TRBJ1-2	once	CASSQGTDRNYGYTF	TGCGCCAGCAGCCAGGGTACCGACAGAAACTATGGCTACACCTTC
TRBV7-8	TRBD1	TRBJ1-4	.	CASSFEQGKREKLFF	TGTGCCAGCAGCTTTGAACAGGGGAAGAGGGAAAAACTGTTTTTT
TRBV7-3	.	TRBJ2-5	.	CASSSFGSGRAQYF	TGTGCCAGCAGCTCCTTTGGGAGCGGGCGGGCCCAGTACTTC
TRBV28	.	TRBJ1-3	.	CASSLVVRLGLNSGNTIYF	TGTGCCAGCAGTTTGGTTGTCAGGTTGGGACTCAACTCTGGAAACACCATATATTTT
TRBV6-5	TRBD1	TRBJ1-4	.	CASATGPNEKLFF	TGTGCCAGTGCGACAGGGCCTAATGAAAAACTGTTTTTT
TRBV5-6	TRBD1	TRBJ2-6	.	CASSLAGQGANVLTF	TGTGCCAGCAGCTTGGCCGGACAGGGAGCCAACGTCCTGACTTTC
TRBV29-1	.	TRBJ2-3	.	CSQGSSTDTQYF	TGCAGCCAGGGATCGAGCACAGATACGCAGTATTTT
TRBV9	.	TRBJ1-6	.	CASRSTGSVNSPLHF	TGTGCCAGCAGGTCTACAGGGAGCGTTAATTCACCCCTCCACTTT
TRBV19	.	TRBJ1-1	.	CASSIGGGRLEAFF	TGTGCCAGTAGTATCGGCGGGGGAAGGCTTGAAGCTTTCTTT
TRBV11-2	TRBD2	TRBJ2-7	.	CASRLAGGSYEQYF	TGTGCCAGCAGGCTAGCGGGGGGGTCCTACGAGCAGTACTTC
TRBV7-9	.	TRBJ2-6	.	CASSRRSGPGANVLTF	TGTGCCAGCAGCCGAAGGTCCGGACCTGGGGCCAACGTCCTGACTTTC
TRBV6-5	TRBD2	TRBJ2-1	.	CASTKAGGALEQFF	TGTGCCAGCACTAAAGCGGGGGGGGCCCTTGAGCAGTTCTTC